This paragraph covers one T cell receptor (beta chain) sequence. V was cut by 5 bases and J by 2 bases, with 15 bases left in between. CDR1 and CDR2 from the germline V gene are SGHTA and FQGNSA. There are 15 residues in the CDR3. This record belongs to a study of identical twins. TCRdb used MiXCR to reprocess the 5' RACE reads, holding one entry per CDR3 protein. Among a few hundred thousand distinct CDR3 sequences listed, roughly an eighth were seen once. The same sample was also used in a study of yellow fever vaccine responses in identical twins.

The chain joins TRBV7-2 to TRBJ2-5; D is perhaps TRBD2 (5 bases). The sequenced material came from CD4+ T cells sorted from blood. This TCR came from a woman aged 18-29 years in good health. The CDR3 region is CASSRTGGQQETQYF. CDR3 DNA sequence: TGTGCCAGCAGCCGGACTGGCGGGCAGCAAGAGACCCAGTACTTC.